Included here is one T cell receptor beta chain sequence, with context. The target antigen is unknown. CDR3 length: 15 residues. Trimming took 1 base from V and 9 from J, leaving 16 bases between them. Germline loops: CDR1 SGHVS, CDR2 FQNEAQ. TCRdb reprocessed the reads with MiXCR, giving one entry per CDR3 protein. The table lists around 49,000 distinct CDR3 sequences, around 20% of them singletons. This sample is part of a study of T cell repertoires in cytomegalovirus infection. Study at large: It was recently identified HLA-C-restricted and well-studied HLA-B-restricted CMV epitopes that the study used. Through public TCR beta signatures, both CMV infection and matching HLA type were indicated. Study outcomes and limitations: It was HLA-C-restricted CMV-specific TCR beta clonotypes that dominated the response ex vivo. The cumulative frequency of public TCR beta families identified carriers of CMV plus the relevant HLA.

V is TRBV7-8 and J is TRBJ1-5; D gene uncertain. The receptor comes from a human donor in good health (CMV status not recorded). Some clones in this sample may be carry-over from other donors' samples. The specimen was CD8+ T cells from cultured PBMCs, collected from culture after CMV antigen stimulation. The DNA for the CDR3 is TGTGCCAGCAGCTTAGAGGGCCGTCGACCAAGGCCCCAGCATTTT. It translates to CASSLEGRRPRPQHF.